What follows is one T cell receptor beta chain and its context. This entry comes from a study of shared clonotypes between healthy human individuals. This CDR3 region has 12 residues. CDR1 MNHNY and CDR2 SVGAGI come from the germline V gene (reference sequence). V was pared by 6 bases and J by 6 bases, with 3 bases of the junction left unmatched. Assay used: immunoSEQ multiplex PCR; TCRdb lists only in-frame clones, some missing. The sample shows about 980,000 clones, 76% of them seen only once. The source of this sequence is a man younger than 35 in good health. The sequenced material came from memory CD4+ T cells sorted from blood. As for subset: CD45RA-negative fraction. The chain joins TRBV6-6 to TRBJ1-2; 8 bases are a match to TRBD1. This chain's CDR3 is CASRLTGDGYTF. The DNA for the CDR3 is TGTGCCAGCAGGTTGACAGGGGATGGCTACACCTTC.